This TCR beta chain derives from a study of CD8+ T cells in alopecia areata. Overall study: Treatment comprised oral tofacitinib, 5 to 10 mg twice daily, in treated patients. Disease severity was quantified as SALT score of affected scalp area.

RNA was isolated and reverse transcribed to cDNA, the sequencing template. Profiling relied on immunoSEQ multiplex PCR, and the TCRdb table lists in-frame clones only, not all of them. The data show around 200,000 clones, under 70% seen once. Treatment denoted: oral pan-JAK inhibitor, 5-10 mg twice daily. Regarding this clone: The target antigen is unknown.

Points from the study as a whole: Amid tofacitinib therapy, many expanded lesional clones stayed present in scalp and blood.

Germline CDR1 is SGHVS and CDR2 is FNYEAQ. The J segment lost 1 base and the V segment lost 7 bases, leaving 4 bases of the junction unmatched. CDR3 length equals 14 residues. The source of this sequence is a human donor with alopecia areata. Material: CD4+ T cells sorted from blood, obtained at week 4, from a patient treated with tofacitinib. The V call is TRBV7-6, the J call TRBJ2-5; TRBD1 agrees at 9 bases. CDR3 DNA: TGTGCCAGCACCCGACAGGGGGTCCAAGAGACCCAGTACTTC. Translated: CASTRQGVQETQYF.